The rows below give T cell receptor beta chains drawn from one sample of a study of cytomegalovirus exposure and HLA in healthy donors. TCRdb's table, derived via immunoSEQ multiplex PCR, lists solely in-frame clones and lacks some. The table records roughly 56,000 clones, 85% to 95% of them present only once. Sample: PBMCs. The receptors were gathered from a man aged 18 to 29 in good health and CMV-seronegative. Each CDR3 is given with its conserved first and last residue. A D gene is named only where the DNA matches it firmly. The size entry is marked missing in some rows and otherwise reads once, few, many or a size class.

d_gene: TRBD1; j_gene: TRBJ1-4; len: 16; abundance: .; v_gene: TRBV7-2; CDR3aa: CASSPPAGTGAEKLFF; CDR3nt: TGTGCCAGCAGCCCCCCCGCCGGGACAGGAGCTGAAAAACTGTTTTTT
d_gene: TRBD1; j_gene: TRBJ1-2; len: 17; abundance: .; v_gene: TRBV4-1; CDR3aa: CASSQEPGQLGGYGYTF; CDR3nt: TGCGCCAGCAGCCAAGAACCGGGACAGTTGGGGGGCTATGGCTACACCTTC
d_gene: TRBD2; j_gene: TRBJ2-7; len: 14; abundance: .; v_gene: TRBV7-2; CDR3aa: CASSTRNSGSEQYF; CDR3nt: TGTGCCAGCAGCACTCGTAATAGCGGGAGCGAGCAGTACTTC
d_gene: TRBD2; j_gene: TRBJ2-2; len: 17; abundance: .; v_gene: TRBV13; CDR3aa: CASSSRTSGWGTGELFF; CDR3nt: TGTGCCAGCAGCTCCCGGACTAGCGGGTGGGGGACCGGGGAGCTGTTTTTT
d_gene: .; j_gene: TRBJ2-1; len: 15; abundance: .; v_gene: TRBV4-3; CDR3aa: CASSQDRSPRNEQFF; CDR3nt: TGCGCCAGCAGCCAAGATCGGTCGCCGCGGAATGAGCAGTTCTTC
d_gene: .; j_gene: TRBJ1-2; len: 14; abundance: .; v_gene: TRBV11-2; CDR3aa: CASSLIFGYYGYTF; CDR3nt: TGTGCCAGCAGCTTAATATTCGGGTATTATGGCTACACCTTC
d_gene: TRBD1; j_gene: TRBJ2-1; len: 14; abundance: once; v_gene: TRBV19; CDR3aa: CASSAGGPPKGQFF; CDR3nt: TGTGCCAGTAGTGCAGGGGGCCCCCCCAAAGGGCAGTTCTTC
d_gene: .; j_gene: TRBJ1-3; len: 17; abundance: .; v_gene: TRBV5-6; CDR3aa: CASSSWGIRGSGNTIYF; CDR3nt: TGTGCCAGCAGCTCCTGGGGCATCAGGGGATCTGGAAACACCATATATTTT
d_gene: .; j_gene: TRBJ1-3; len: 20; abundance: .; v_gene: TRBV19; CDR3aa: CASSISGVGSDRLSGNTIYF; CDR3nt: TGTGCCAGTAGTATCAGTGGTGTCGGTTCGGACAGACTCTCTGGAAACACCATATATTTT
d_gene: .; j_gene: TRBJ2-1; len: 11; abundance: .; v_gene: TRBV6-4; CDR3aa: CASSEGSEQFF; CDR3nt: TGTGCCAGCAGTGAAGGGAGTGAGCAGTTCTTC
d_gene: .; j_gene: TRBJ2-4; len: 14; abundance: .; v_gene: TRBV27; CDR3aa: CASRALAAANIQYF; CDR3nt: TGTGCCAGCAGAGCACTAGCTGCCGCAAACATTCAGTACTTC
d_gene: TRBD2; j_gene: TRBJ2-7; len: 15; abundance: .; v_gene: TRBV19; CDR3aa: CASSQGTSGIYEQYF; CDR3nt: TGTGCCAGTAGCCAAGGGACTAGCGGGATCTACGAGCAGTACTTC
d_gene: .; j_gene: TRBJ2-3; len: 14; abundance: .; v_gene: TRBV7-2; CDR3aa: CASSSRGGTDTQYF; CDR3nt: TGTGCCAGCAGCTCCAGGGGAGGCACAGATACGCAGTATTTT
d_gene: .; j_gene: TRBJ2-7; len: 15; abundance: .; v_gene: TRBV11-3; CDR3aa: CASSLDDTVTYEQYF; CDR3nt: TGTGCCAGCAGCTTAGATGACACCGTGACCTACGAGCAGTACTTC
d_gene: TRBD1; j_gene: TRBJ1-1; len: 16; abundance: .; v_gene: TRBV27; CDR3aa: CASSLRADRAGTEAFF; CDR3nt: TGTGCCAGCAGTTTAAGGGCCGACAGGGCTGGCACTGAAGCTTTCTTT
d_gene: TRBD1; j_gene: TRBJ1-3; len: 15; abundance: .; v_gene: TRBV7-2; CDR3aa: CASSLTGGSGNTIYF; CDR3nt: TGTGCCAGCAGCCTCACAGGGGGCTCTGGAAACACCATATATTTT
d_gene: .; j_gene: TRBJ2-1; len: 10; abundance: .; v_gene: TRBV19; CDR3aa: CATIGNEQFF; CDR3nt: TGTGCCACTATCGGCAATGAGCAGTTCTTC
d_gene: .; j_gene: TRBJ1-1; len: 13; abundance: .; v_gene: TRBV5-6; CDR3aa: CASRQPPGTEAFF; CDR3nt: TGTGCCAGCAGACAACCCCCGGGCACTGAAGCTTTCTTT
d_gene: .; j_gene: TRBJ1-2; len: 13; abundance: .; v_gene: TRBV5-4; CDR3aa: CASSLVSDYGYTF; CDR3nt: TGTGCCAGCAGCTTGGTTTCAGACTATGGCTACACCTTC
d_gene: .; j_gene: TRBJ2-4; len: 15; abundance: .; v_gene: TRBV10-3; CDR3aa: CAISEALTAENIQYF; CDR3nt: TGTGCCATCAGTGAGGCCTTAACGGCGGAAAACATTCAGTACTTC
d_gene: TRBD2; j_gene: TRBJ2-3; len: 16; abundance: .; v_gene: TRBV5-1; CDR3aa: CASSLGLADSTDTQYF; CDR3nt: TGCGCCAGCAGCTTGGGGCTAGCGGATAGCACAGATACGCAGTATTTT
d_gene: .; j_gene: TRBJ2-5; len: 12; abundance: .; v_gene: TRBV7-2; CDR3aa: CASTSPLGTQYF; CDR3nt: TGTGCCAGTACTAGCCCTTTGGGGACCCAGTACTTC
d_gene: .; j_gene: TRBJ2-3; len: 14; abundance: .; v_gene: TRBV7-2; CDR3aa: CASSAPGDLNTQYF; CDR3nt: TGTGCCAGCAGCGCTCCGGGGGACCTGAATACGCAGTATTTT
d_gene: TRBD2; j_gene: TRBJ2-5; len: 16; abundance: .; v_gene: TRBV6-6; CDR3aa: CASSHLLGGVMETQYF; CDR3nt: TGTGCCAGCAGCCACCTTCTGGGGGGGGTGATGGAGACCCAGTACTTC
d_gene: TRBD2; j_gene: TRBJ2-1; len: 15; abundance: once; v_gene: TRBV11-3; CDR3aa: CASSVTGLSDNEQFF; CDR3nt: TGTGCCAGCAGCGTCACGGGACTATCAGACAATGAGCAGTTCTTC
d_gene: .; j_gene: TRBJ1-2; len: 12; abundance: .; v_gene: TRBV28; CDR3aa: CASGDRNYGYTF; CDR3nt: TGTGCCAGCGGAGACAGGAACTATGGCTACACCTTC
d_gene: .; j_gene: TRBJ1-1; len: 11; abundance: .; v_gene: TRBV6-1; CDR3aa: CASGRIAEAFF; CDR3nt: TGTGCCAGCGGGAGGATAGCTGAAGCTTTCTTT
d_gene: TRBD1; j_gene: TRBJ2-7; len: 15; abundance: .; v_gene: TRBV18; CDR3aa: CASSPSGTGLYEQYF; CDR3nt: TGTGCCAGCTCACCATCCGGGACAGGTCTCTACGAGCAGTACTTC
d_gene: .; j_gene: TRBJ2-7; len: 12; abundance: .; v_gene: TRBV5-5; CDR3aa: CASSLGRREQYF; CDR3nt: TGTGCCAGCAGCCTAGGGAGGAGAGAGCAGTACTTC
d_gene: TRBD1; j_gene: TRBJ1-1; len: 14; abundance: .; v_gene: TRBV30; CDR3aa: CAWSYPGTATEAFF; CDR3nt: TGTGCCTGGAGTTACCCCGGGACAGCCACTGAAGCTTTCTTT
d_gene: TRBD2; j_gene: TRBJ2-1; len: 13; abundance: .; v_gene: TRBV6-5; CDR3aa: CASRNVAGSEQFF; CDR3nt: TGTGCCAGCCGGAACGTAGCGGGATCTGAGCAGTTCTTC
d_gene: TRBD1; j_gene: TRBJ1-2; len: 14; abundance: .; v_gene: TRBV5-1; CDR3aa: CASSSGQGAYGYTF; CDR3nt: TGCGCCAGCAGCTCGGGACAGGGGGCATATGGCTACACCTTC
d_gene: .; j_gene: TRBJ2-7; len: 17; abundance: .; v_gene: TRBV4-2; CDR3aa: CASSQEETAAFPYEQYF; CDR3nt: TGTGCCAGCAGCCAAGAAGAAACGGCGGCGTTCCCTTACGAGCAGTACTTC
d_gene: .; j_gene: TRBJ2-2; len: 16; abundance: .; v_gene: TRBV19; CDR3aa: CASSIVGGGNTGELFF; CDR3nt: TGTGCCAGTAGCATTGTTGGGGGAGGGAACACCGGGGAGCTGTTTTTT
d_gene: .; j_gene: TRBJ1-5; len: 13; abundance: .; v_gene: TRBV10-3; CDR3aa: CAISAAGNQPQHF; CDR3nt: TGTGCCATCAGTGCGGCAGGTAATCAGCCCCAGCATTTT
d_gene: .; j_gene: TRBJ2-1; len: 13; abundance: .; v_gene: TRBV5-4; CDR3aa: CASSSFERREQFF; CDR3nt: TGTGCCAGCAGCTCCTTCGAGCGACGTGAGCAGTTCTTC
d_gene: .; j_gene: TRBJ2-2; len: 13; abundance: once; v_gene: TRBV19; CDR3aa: CASLVSYTGELFF; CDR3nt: TGTGCCAGTTTAGTATCATACACCGGGGAGCTGTTTTTT
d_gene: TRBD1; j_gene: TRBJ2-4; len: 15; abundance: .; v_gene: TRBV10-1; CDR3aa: CARGQGRLAKNIQYF; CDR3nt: TGCGCCAGGGGACAGGGGCGGTTAGCCAAAAACATTCAGTACTTC
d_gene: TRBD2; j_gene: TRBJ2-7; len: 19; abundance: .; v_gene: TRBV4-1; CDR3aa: CASSQDRLPGLAGVYEQYF; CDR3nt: TGCGCCAGCAGCCAAGATAGGCTCCCCGGTCTAGCGGGAGTCTACGAGCAGTACTTC
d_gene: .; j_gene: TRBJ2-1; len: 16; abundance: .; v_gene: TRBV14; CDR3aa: CASSQGEGGTYNEQFF; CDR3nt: TGTGCCAGCAGCCAAGGGGAGGGGGGGACCTACAATGAGCAGTTCTTC
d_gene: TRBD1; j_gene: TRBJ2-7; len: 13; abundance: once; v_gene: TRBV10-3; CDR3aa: CAISRDREGVQYF; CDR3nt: TGTGCCATCAGTCGGGACAGGGAAGGTGTGCAGTACTTC
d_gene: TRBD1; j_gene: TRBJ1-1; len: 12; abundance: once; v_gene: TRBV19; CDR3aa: CASLRGQGEAFF; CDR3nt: TGTGCCAGTCTCAGGGGGCAAGGTGAAGCTTTCTTT
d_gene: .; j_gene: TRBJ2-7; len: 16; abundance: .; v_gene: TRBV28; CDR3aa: CASSFRMFGQPYEQYF; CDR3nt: TGTGCCAGCAGTTTTAGGATGTTCGGACAGCCCTACGAGCAGTACTTC
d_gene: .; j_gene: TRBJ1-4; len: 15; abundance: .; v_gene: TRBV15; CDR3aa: CATSRETGINEKLFF; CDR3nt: TGTGCCACCAGCAGAGAGACTGGTATTAATGAAAAACTGTTTTTT
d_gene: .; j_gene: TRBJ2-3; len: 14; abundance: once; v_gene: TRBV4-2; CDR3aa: CASSQVASTDTQYF; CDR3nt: TGTGCCAGCAGCCAAGTAGCGAGCACAGATACGCAGTATTTT
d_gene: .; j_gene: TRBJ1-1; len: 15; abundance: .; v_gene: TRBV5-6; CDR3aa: CASSLAYEIVAEAFF; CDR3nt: TGTGCCAGCAGCTTGGCGTACGAGATTGTGGCTGAAGCTTTCTTT
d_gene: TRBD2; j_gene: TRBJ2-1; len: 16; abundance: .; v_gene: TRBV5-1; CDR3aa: CASSLGLAGFYNEQFF; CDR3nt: TGCGCCAGCAGCTTGGGTCTAGCGGGCTTCTACAATGAGCAGTTCTTC
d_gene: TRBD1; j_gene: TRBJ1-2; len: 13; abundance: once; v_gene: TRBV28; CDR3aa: CASSSGTEVGYTF; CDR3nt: TGTGCCAGCAGTTCCGGGACAGAGGTAGGCTACACCTTC
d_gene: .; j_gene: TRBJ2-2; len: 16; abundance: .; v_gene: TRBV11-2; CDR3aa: CASRPLKKRGSGELFF; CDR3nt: TGTGCCAGCAGGCCTCTCAAAAAACGAGGATCCGGGGAGCTGTTTTTT
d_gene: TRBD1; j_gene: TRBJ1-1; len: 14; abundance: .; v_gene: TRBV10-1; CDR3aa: CASSPGGSNTEAFF; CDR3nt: TGCGCCAGCAGCCCAGGGGGCTCGAACACTGAAGCTTTCTTT
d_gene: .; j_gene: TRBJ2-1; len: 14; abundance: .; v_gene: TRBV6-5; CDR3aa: CVAAPAETYNEQFF; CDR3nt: TGTGTCGCGGCCCCAGCGGAAACCTACAATGAGCAGTTCTTC
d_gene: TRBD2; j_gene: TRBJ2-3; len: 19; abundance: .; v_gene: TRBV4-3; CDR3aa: CASSQEGELPSGNRHTQYF; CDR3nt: TGCGCCAGCAGCCAAGAAGGGGAGCTACCTAGCGGGAATCGACATACGCAGTATTTT
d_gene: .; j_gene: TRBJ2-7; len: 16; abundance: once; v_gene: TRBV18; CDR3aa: CASSIISGLPLYEQYF; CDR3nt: TGTGCCAGCTCTATTATTTCAGGGCTCCCTCTCTACGAGCAGTACTTC
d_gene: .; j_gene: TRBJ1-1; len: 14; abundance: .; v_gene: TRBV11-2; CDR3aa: CASSLDSGVGEAFF; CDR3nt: TGTGCCAGCAGCTTAGATTCCGGGGTTGGTGAAGCTTTCTTT
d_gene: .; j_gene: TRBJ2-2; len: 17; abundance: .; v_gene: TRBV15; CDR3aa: CATSTGQDFFYTGELFF; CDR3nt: TGTGCCACCAGCACCGGTCAGGACTTTTTTTACACCGGGGAGCTGTTTTTT
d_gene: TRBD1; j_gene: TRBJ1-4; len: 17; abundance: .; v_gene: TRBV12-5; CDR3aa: CASAPDRGLKANEKLFF; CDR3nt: TGTGCTAGTGCTCCGGACAGGGGGCTGAAGGCTAATGAAAAACTGTTTTTT
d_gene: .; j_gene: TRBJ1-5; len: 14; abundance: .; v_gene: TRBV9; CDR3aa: CASSAGREDQPQHF; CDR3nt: TGTGCCAGCAGCGCAGGACGGGAGGATCAGCCCCAGCATTTT
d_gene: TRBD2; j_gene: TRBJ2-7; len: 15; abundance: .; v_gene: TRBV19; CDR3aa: CASSAGTSGSYEQYF; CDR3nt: TGTGCCAGTAGTGCTGGGACTAGCGGGAGCTACGAGCAGTACTTC
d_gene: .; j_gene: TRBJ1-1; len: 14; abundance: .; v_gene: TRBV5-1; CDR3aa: CASSLSGRYTEAFF; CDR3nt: TGCGCCAGCAGCTTGTCAGGGAGGTATACTGAAGCTTTCTTT